A selection of T cell receptor beta chains follows, all from one sample in a study of cytomegalovirus exposure and HLA in healthy donors. Only in-frame clones appear in the TCRdb table, and some are missing; sequencing was by immunoSEQ multiplex PCR. The sample lists 90,000 to 140,000 clones, around 70% occurring once. The sample taken for sequencing was PBMCs. The receptor set was obtained from a man in his forties or fifties in good health and CMV-seronegative. The CDR3 runs from the conserved cysteine through the conserved F or W. Each record gives: V gene, CDR3 length, clone size, J gene, CDR3 protein. For some rows the clone size is stated as once, few or many, or as a class when expanded; others skip it.

>TRBV6-4|17|-|TRBJ2-3
CASSDLLLAGGLNTQYF
>TRBV2|15|-|TRBJ2-7
CASSDGPGALYEQYF
>TRBV30|16|few|TRBJ2-1
CAWSVRGLSSYNEQFF
>TRBV15|15|-|TRBJ1-6
CATSSGSPYNSPLHF
>TRBV5-1|15|-|TRBJ2-7
CASSRTGDRGYEQYF
>TRBV4-1|20|once|TRBJ1-6
CASSQEDGRGRWPYNSPLHF
>TRBV30|12|-|TRBJ1-2
CASVGDSYGYTF
>TRBV6-5|13|few|TRBJ2-1
CASSYSNSPDSFF
>TRBV4-1|13|once|TRBJ2-5
CASSRLGGETQYF
>TRBV5-1|16|-|TRBJ2-1
CASSRTSGPTYNEQFF
>TRBV7-2|14|-|TRBJ2-3
CASTSRGTTDTQYF
>TRBV19|15|-|TRBJ2-7
CASRAQSGSIYEQYF
>TRBV19|12|-|TRBJ1-1
CASSIGETEAFF
>TRBV2|14|-|TRBJ1-2
CASSEVEGRGGYTF
>TRBV5-1|12|-|TRBJ2-3
CASRTNTDTQYF
>TRBV25-1|16|once|TRBJ1-2
CASSAVGAGNRRGYTF
>TRBV19|18|few|TRBJ1-4
CASSTRDRVVATNEKLFF
>TRBV29-1|12|-|TRBJ1-3
CSASEGGNTIYF
>TRBV7-8|15|-|TRBJ2-1
CASSSGGSTWNEQFF
>TRBV5-1|14|-|TRBJ1-1
CAANRGQPNTEAFF
>TRBV12-5|12|-|TRBJ2-2
CASGFDSGELFF
>TRBV6-5|14|medium-sized|TRBJ1-1
CASSYSQENTEAFF
>TRBV19|17|-|TRBJ2-6
CASSRLAGPSGANVLTF
>TRBV7-2|16|-|TRBJ2-3
CASSSGGTANTDTQYF
>TRBV29-1|13|few|TRBJ2-2
CSVEGAYTGELFF
>TRBV27|11|-|TRBJ1-2
CASGQYYGYTF
>TRBV19|15|-|TRBJ2-3
CASSISLAGGDTQYF
>TRBV18|17|-|TRBJ2-5
CASSPWSSGAAGETQYF
>TRBV5-4|15|-|TRBJ1-5
CASSFLPGDNQPQHF
>TRBV28|14|once|TRBJ1-6
CASSETGYNSPLHF
>TRBV27|15|once|TRBJ2-7
CASSLSWDRVHEQYF
>TRBV5-1|18|-|TRBJ2-3
CASSLAMGLREGLDTQYF
>TRBV7-9|17|-|TRBJ2-2
CASSARQGARSTGELFF
>TRBV19|12|few|TRBJ1-5
CATRGGNQPQHF
>TRBV6-1|13|-|TRBJ2-2
CATGQGITGELFF
>TRBV6-4|14|-|TRBJ2-1
CASSDRGPVGRQFF
>TRBV6-5|15|-|TRBJ1-3
CASRVSGQGGYTIYF
>TRBV5-1|16|-|TRBJ1-1
CASSWGQGRGVTEAFF
>TRBV9|13|-|TRBJ2-7
CASSEGQDYEQYF
>TRBV5-1|18|-|TRBJ2-1
CASSLVPRPGGLNNEQFF
>TRBV18|14|-|TRBJ1-5
CASSPDRGNQPQHF
>TRBV19|12|-|TRBJ1-2
CASGDRAEGYTF
>TRBV7-6|15|-|TRBJ2-1
CASSLGTGFHNEQFF
>TRBV19|14|few|TRBJ2-5
CASSPLHYQETQYF
>TRBV5-1|16|-|TRBJ2-3
CASSIPTSPEGDTQYF
>TRBV6-5|13|-|TRBJ1-2
CASRLQGNYGYTF
>TRBV7-9|15|-|TRBJ1-1
CASSPSTSKNTEAFF
>TRBV28|15|-|TRBJ1-2
CASTHSTASNYGYTF
>TRBV19|13|-|TRBJ1-4
CASSIVAGEKLFF
>TRBV6-9|14|-|TRBJ2-3
CASSSSGIADTQYF
>TRBV10-3|13|-|TRBJ1-4
CAISELQGGWLFF
>TRBV19|15|few|TRBJ2-6
CATVGLSTGANVLTF
>TRBV11-2|11|-|TRBJ1-2
CASSPGDGYTF
>TRBV28|12|-|TRBJ2-7
CASEDSSYEQYF